Reported below is one TCR beta chain. This clone's antigen is unknown. One base away there is no much larger clone; base qualities are not given. The CDR3 runs 16 amino acids, cysteine and phenylalanine included. Only CDR3 DNA is held: 48 bases, read in frame from base 1. Reading the germline V gene gives CDR1 LGHNA and CDR2 YSLEER. Trimming at the junction amounts to 0 bases on V and 1 base on J, and the germline ends lie 10 bases apart. The data were obtained in a study of cytomegalovirus exposure and HLA in healthy donors (dated by TCRdb to 2016 to 2017). Regarding the study in general: According to an earlier analysis of a few hundred of the donors, some 170 million T cells yielded roughly 110 million unique TCR beta sequences and 276 Gb of sequence data. Approximately 330 gigabases of sequencing data and around 80 million unique TCR sequences made up an early release that covered about 640 HLA-typed donors. The genetic ancestry cluster associated with self-reported Caucasian donors included roughly four fifths of the approximately 430 genotyped donors. The study aimed to test whether signatures of past pathogen exposure could be identified by cataloging public T cell receptors. The study profiled the T cell repertoires of under 700 subjects by immunosequencing and related them to cytomegalovirus serostatus. Besides the first cohort of 500 to 700 subjects, a separate validation cohort made up of roughly 130 different subjects was used. The study combined high-throughput TCR immunosequencing, statistical association of individual TCRs with disease status, and machine learning to predict cytomegalovirus infection status. To study patterns of TCR occurrence, a later analysis re-analyzed previously published TCR beta repertoires from around 670 donors and added high-resolution HLA genotyping. The later analysis used no new phenotypic data to find candidate immune exposures, relying instead on TCR beta sequences and their occurrence across donors. An earlier analysis of 587 of the donors used high-throughput TCR beta sequencing to judge whether each TCR beta V gene segment behaved as functional or pseudogenic. Alongside the repertoire data, information on donor age, sex, ethnicity and CMV serostatus was compiled. In a later genetic analysis, genome-wide SNP genotypes for about 55% of the roughly 700 donors were used, and that subset was treated as a discovery cohort. Every repertoire in the discovery cohort had been generated on one and the same sequencing platform. HLA typing included class I and class II loci at four-digit resolution. The number of donors typed differed by locus, with 629-630 for A, B, C, DRB1 and DQB1, roughly 550 for DQA1, some 570 for DPA1, and 472 for DPB1. About five DR-DQ haplotypes were handled as single units for association and clustering because linkage in the cohort was strong. Among 300 to 450 genotyped donors of the cohort, an average of around 240,000 unique TCR beta nucleotide sequences were sequenced per donor, roughly a sixth of them non-productive. General study outcomes and caveats: Some IMGT-functional V segments, including TRBV6-2 and TRBV6-3, could not be distinguished by the 87-base-pair reads and were therefore excluded. In a later analysis, most CMV-associated TCR beta chains were found to appear HLA-restricted, with HLA associations seemingly driven largely by CMV exposure. When HLA alleles, especially DR and DQ, strongly co-occurred, TCR associations were difficult to assign to individual alleles. At a false discovery rate of 0.05, a later analysis linked around 15,000 TCR beta sequences to specific HLA alleles. Only TCR beta chains were sequenced in this cohort, and the absence of alpha or paired-chain data limited detectable features. Cytomegalovirus status was reported to be diagnosed by the classifier with high specificity and sensitivity in both the original and validation cohorts. According to the authors, the approach could potentially be generalized to other disease states and immunological phenotypes. Three of the identified cytomegalovirus-associated TCR beta chains were confirmed in vitro to be specific for cytomegalovirus antigens. The only immune exposure information available for the cohort was CMV serostatus. According to a later genetic analysis, donors in an Asian-associated ancestry cluster had fewer N-insertions in productive TCRs than the roughly 700-donor mean. A later analysis reported that several top co-occurrence clusters appeared linked to parvovirus B19, influenza, CMV and Epstein-Barr virus. In an earlier analysis of several hundred of the donors, most TCR beta V segments were observed in productive rearrangements about 90% or about 30% of the time, broadly matching IMGT annotations. A cluster of highly shared sequence variants was judged likely to represent a technical artifact of the sequencing pipeline. Because some donors lacked HLA typing at each locus, the association tests relied only on the typed subset. Most TCR sequences were seen in very few donors, while some public TCRs were found in many individuals. Compared with equally common non-associated chains, HLA-associated TCR beta chains in a later analysis were more clonally expanded and had lower generation probabilities. Presence/absence analyses assumed roughly uniform sequencing depth across donors, an assumption that may not hold. Correlated functional status among segregating V segments might be attributable to linkage disequilibrium, but an unknown experimental factor could not be ruled out. An association between a missense DCLRE1C variant and V-gene and J-gene trimming of TCR beta chains was found in a later genetic analysis and replicated in an independent cohort. Because counts were too low, about 18 rarely observed V segments, including chromosome 9 orphons, were excluded from the earlier analysis of 587 of the donors. A further reported finding was that TCR beta sequences accurately predicted the HLA-A and HLA-B alleles for most subjects in the first cohort. A total of fewer than 200 TCR beta chains were listed by the study as associated with cytomegalovirus. In a later analysis, TCR association rates were found to vary across HLA loci, with the most associated TCRs seen for DRB1 alleles and the fewest for HLA-C alleles.

The method was the immunoSEQ multiplex PCR assay. For the multiplex PCR, a mixture combining 60 forward primers for TCR Vbeta segments and 13 reverse primers for TCR Jbeta segments was used. The CDR3 region of rearranged TCR beta genes was amplified from genomic DNA with a multiplex PCR assay. The Illumina HiSeq System was used to sequence the amplified TCR beta libraries as 87-base-pair reads. On the authors' methods: In a later analysis, about 80 million unique TCR beta chains were counted across the approximately 670 repertoires, and approximately 11 million of these chains were shared by at least two donors. Raw reads were error-corrected and collapsed into unique sequences with a nearest-neighbor algorithm that merged closely related sequences to remove PCR and sequencing errors. Alignment of CDR3 sequences to IMGT reference sequences was used to assign V, D and J gene segments. Each retained sequence needed at least a six-nucleotide match to both a V gene segment and a J gene segment. A rearrangement counted as productive if the CDR3 had no stop codons and remained in frame with V and J, and every other rearrangement counted as non-productive. Following IMGT convention, CDR3 was defined as the stretch from the second conserved V-encoded cysteine to the conserved J-encoded phenylalanine. In an earlier analysis of 500 to 650 of the donors, sequences lacking an unambiguous match to a single V gene segment were excluded. An earlier analysis of a few hundred of the donors called V segments functional above 56.7% productive rearrangements and segregating when the between-donor standard deviation exceeded 5%. A statistical classification framework was built to diagnose cytomegalovirus status from the catalog of TCR beta chain sequences. A later analysis assigned V and J genes by comparing TCR nucleotide sequences with IMGT/GENE-DB human TR gene sequences. A later analysis assigned CDR3 sequences and most-parsimonious VDJ recombination scenarios with the TCRdist pipeline. In a later analysis, each TCR beta chain was defined by its CDR3 amino acid sequence together with its V-gene family, and reads lacking a unique V-gene family were excluded. A later analysis removed over 500 highly shared, low-generation-probability nucleotide sequences to deal with suspected cross-contamination and a sequencing artifact. In a later analysis, a clonal expansion index for each public chain was calculated from normalized within-repertoire ranks of inferred template counts. In a later analysis, generation probabilities were computed using a VDJ recombination model fitted to out-of-frame rearrangements, and the results were checked against IGoR. A later analysis scored TCR-TCR, TCR-HLA and TCR-CMV co-occurrence with hypergeometric tests, applying a repertoire-size bias correction to TCR pairs. False discovery rates were estimated in a later analysis by permuting HLA or CMV assignments 20 times. A later analysis grouped co-occurring TCRs with DBSCAN, adding TCRdist sequence similarity when clustering within HLA-allele-positive subsets. Repertoires with fewer than 30,000 or more than 120,000 public chains, plus five repertoires with anomalous nucleotide sharing, were excluded from co-occurrence clustering. Sourced from immuneACCESS, this table was stored by TCRdb with only in-frame sequences that have V and J called. A share of the clones is absent; for the studies checked, an unresolved V gene accounts for under half, and the remainder has no known explanation. V, J and clone size are those of that table, while D and trimming were read from the DNA. The sample table holds 150,000 to 200,000 clones, of which approximately 72% were seen once. The ten largest clonotypes hold around 6.8% of the sample.

The cohort comprised 710 or so healthy bone marrow donors. Cohort members were all nominally healthy when sampled, although unrecorded immune exposures were likely present. The donor was CMV seropositive and belonged to the group of 250 to 300 seropositive cohort members. A peripheral blood sample was provided by each donor, and peripheral blood mononuclear cells were used for TCR beta sequencing. Genomic DNA extraction from the blood cell samples was performed with the Qiagen DNeasy Blood Extraction Kit. This chain is built from TRBV4-3 and TRBJ1-5; no confident D gene assignment can be made. Sample: PBMCs. The source of this sequence is a man aged 35 to 55 in good health and CMV-seropositive. The bases read TGCGCCAGCAGCCAAGATCGGGGTGGGAGCAATCAGCCCCAGCATTTT. Translated, it reads CASSQDRGGSNQPQHF.